This TCR beta chain stems from a study of T-cell memory formation after mild COVID-19. The CDR3 loop spans 15 amino acids. Deletions cut 0 bases from V and 6 bases from J, with 12 bases between. Germline CDR1 reads SGHDT; CDR2 reads YYEEEE. TCRdb called the 5' RACE reads again in MiXCR, with one record for every CDR3 protein. The repertoire holds 250,000 to 300,000 distinct CDR3 sequences, with 15% to 20% as singletons. The chain employs TRBV5-6 and TRBJ2-2, with D hard to call. This clonotype was obtained from a man aged 18 to 29 who had mild COVID-19 (a few samples of this study predate the infection). Cell type and time point are not known. Sample: PBMCs or a T cell subset sorted from them (not recorded which). This CDR3 reads CASSLGPVRAGELFF. As DNA, the CDR3 is TGTGCCAGCAGCTTGGGGCCAGTTCGGGCCGGGGAGCTGTTTTTT.